This TCR beta chain stems from a study of blood T cells in healthy people across ages. PCR was performed a second time for about 7 to 12 cycles using a sample-barcoded 5' primer and a J-beta primer mix. TCRdb recomputed calls from the 5' RACE reads with MiXCR, one row per CDR3 protein. The sample consists of 750,000 or so distinct CDR3 sequences, 20% to 25% of them appearing once. The CDR3 covers 16 residues. Germline CDR1 and CDR2: MDHEN and SYDVKM. This sample also belongs to another study, concerning T cells of mothers and their children. From that report: All donors were healthy and Caucasian; they were a few mothers and their six children.

Material: blood. The chain employs TRBV28 and TRBJ2-5; the match to TRBD1 covers 8 bases. The closer fit of TRBJ2-7 to the DNA end suggests the J call may be wrong. This sequence originates from a boy aged 5-17 years in good health. The CDR3 DNA sequence: TGTGCCAGCAGGACAGGGACAGGCTCAAGCTCCTACGAGCAGTACTTC. Translated: CASRTGTGSSSYEQYF.